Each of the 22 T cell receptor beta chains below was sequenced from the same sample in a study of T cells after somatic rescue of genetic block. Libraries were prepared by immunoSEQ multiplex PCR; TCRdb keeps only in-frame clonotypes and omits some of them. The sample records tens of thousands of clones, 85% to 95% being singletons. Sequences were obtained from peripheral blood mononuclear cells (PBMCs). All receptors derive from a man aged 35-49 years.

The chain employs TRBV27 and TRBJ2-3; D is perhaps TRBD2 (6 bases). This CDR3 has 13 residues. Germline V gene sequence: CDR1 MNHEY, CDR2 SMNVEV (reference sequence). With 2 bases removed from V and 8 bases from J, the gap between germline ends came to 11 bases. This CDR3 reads CASSLRGTSTQYF. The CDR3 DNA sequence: TGTGCCAGCAGTTTACGCGGGACTTCTACGCAGTATTTT.

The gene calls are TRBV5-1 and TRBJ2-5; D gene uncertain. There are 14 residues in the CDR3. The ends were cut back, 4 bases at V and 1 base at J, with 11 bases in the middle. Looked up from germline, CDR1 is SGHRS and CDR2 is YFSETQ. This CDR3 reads CASSPMSAQETQYF. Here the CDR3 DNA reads TGCGCCAGCAGCCCCATGTCGGCCCAAGAGACCCAGTACTTC.

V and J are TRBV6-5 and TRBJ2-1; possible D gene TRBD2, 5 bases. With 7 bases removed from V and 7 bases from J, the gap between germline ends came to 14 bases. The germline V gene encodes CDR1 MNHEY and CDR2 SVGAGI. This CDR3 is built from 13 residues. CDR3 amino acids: CASTDPGVNEQFF. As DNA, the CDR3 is TGTGCCAGCACCGACCCCGGGGTTAATGAGCAGTTCTTC.

In DNA, the CDR3 is TGTGCCAGCAGTTTTGCGGAAGACACCTCCTACGAGCAGTACTTC. Translating it yields CASSFAEDTSYEQYF. The genes are TRBV27 and TRBJ2-7; D remains unclear. Germline-derived CDR1 and CDR2 are MNHEY and SMNVEV (reference sequence). The V gene lost 3 bases and the J gene lost 0 bases, with 12 bases spanning the gap. The CDR3 is 15 amino acids.

The CDR3 DNA is TGTGCTAGTGGCCCCTGGGCTAGCGGGATCAACGGTGAGCAGTTCTTC. Its translation: CASGPWASGINGEQFF. V gene TRBV12-5 combines with J gene TRBJ2-1, with 9 positions matching TRBD2. J was trimmed by 9 bases and V by 6 bases; bases with no gene match: 15. Germline lookup yields CDR1 LGHNT and CDR2 FRNRAP. The CDR3 sequence is 16 residues long.

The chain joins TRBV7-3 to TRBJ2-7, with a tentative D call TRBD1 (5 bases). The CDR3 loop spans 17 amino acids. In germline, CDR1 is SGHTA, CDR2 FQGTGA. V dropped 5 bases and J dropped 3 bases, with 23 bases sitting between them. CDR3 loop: CASSPMGSATVSYEQYF. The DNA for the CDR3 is TGTGCCAGCAGCCCGATGGGTTCGGCGACAGTGAGCTACGAGCAGTACTTC.

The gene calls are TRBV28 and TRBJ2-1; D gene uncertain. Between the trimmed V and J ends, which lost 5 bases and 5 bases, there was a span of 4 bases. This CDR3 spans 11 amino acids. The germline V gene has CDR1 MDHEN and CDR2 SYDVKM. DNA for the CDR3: TGTGCCAGCAGTCCGAACAATGAGCAGTTCTTC. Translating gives CASSPNNEQFF. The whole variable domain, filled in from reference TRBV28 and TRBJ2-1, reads DVKVTQSSRYLVKRTGEKVFLECVQDMDHENMFWYRQDPGLGLRLIYFSYDVKMKEKGDIPEGYSVSREKKERFSLILESASTNQTSMYLCASSPNNEQFFGPGTRLTVL.

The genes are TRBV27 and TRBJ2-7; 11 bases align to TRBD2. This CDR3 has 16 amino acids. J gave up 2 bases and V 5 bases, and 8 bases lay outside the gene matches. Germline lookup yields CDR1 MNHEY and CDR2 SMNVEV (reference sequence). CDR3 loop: CASSPLAGGPPYEQYF. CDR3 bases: TGTGCCAGCAGTCCTCTAGCGGGAGGCCCCCCCTACGAGCAGTACTTC.

The CDR3 spells CASSVDGLNQPQHF. In nucleotides, the CDR3 is TGTGCCAGCAGCGTAGACGGGTTGAATCAGCCCCAGCATTTT. The chain joins TRBV9 to TRBJ1-5; D is unclear. V was clipped by 0 bases and J by 4 bases, with 8 bases between them. The CDR3 extends over 14 amino acids. The germline V gene has CDR1 SGDLS and CDR2 YYNGEE. Full variable domain (missing parts from reference TRBV9 and TRBJ1-5): DSGVTQTPKHLITATGQRVTLRCSPRSGDLSVYWYQQSLDQGLQFLIQYYNGEERAKGNILERFSAQQFPDLHSELNLSSLELGDSALYFCASSVDGLNQPQHFGDGTRLSIL.

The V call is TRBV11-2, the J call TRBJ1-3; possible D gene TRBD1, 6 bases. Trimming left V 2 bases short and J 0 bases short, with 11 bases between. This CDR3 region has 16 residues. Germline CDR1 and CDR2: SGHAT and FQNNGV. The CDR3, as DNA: TGTGCCAGCAGCTTAACTACAGGGTCCTCTGGAAACACCATATATTTT. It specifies CASSLTTGSSGNTIYF.

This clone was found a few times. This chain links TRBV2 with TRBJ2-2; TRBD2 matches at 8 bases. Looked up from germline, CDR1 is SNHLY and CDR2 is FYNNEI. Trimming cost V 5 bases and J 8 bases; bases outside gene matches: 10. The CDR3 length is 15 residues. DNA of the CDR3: TGTGCCAGCAGTCATCAGCGGGGGACTAATGGGGAGCTGTTTTTT. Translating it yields CASSHQRGTNGELFF.

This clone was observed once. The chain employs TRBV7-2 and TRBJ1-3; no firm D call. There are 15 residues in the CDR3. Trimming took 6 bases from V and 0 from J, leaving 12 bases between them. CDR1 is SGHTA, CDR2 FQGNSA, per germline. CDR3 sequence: CASSGFGHSGNTIYF. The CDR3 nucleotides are TGTGCCAGCAGTGGGTTTGGCCACTCTGGAAACACCATATATTTT.

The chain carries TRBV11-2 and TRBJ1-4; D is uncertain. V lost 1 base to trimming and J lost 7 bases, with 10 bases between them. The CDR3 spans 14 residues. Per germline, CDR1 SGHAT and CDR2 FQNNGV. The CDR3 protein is CASSLVSSGEKLFF. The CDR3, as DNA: TGTGCCAGCAGCTTAGTTTCTTCCGGTGAAAAACTGTTTTTT.

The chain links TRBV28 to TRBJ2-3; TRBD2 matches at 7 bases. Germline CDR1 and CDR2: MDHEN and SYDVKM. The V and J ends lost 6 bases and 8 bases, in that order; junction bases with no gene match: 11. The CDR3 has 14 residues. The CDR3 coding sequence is TGTGCCAGCAGAAGCGGGGCTTCGGGGGGTACGCAGTATTTT. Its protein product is CASRSGASGGTQYF.

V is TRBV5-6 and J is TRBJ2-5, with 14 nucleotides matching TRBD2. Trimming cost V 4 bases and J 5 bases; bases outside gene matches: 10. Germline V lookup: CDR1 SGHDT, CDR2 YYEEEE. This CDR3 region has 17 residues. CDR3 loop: CASSHRTSGRRGETQYF. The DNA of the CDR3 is TGTGCCAGCAGCCACCGGACTAGCGGGAGGAGGGGGGAGACCCAGTACTTC.

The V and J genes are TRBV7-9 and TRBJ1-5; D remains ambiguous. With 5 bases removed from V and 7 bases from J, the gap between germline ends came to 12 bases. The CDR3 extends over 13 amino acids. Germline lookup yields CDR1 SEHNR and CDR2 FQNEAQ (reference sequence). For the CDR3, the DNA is TGTGCCAGCAGCCCAGGCTCGGGACAGCCCCAGCATTTT. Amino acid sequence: CASSPGSGQPQHF. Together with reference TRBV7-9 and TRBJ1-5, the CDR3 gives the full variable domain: DTGVSQNPRHKITKRGQNVTFRCDPISEHNRLYWYRQTLGQGPEFLTYFQNEAQLEKSRLLSDRFSAERPKGSFSTLEIQRTEQGDSAMYLCASSPGSGQPQHFGDGTRLSIL.

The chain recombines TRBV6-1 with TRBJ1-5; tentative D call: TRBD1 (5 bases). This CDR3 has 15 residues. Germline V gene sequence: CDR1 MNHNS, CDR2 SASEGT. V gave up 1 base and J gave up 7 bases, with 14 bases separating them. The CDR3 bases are TGTGCCAGCAGTGAAGTAAGGGGAGGGGTCCAGCCCCAGCATTTT. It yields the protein CASSEVRGGVQPQHF.

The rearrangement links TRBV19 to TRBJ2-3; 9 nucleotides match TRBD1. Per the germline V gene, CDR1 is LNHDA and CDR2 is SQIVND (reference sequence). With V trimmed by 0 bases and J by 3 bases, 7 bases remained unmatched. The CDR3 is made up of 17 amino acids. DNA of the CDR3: TGTGCCAGTAGTATAGATCATAGGACAGGGGATACAGATACGCAGTATTTT. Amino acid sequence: CASSIDHRTGDTDTQYF. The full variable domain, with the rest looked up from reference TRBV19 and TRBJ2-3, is DGGITQSPKYLFRKEGQNVTLSCEQNLNHDAMYWYRQDPGQGLRLIYYSQIVNDFQKGDIAEGYSVSREKKESFPLTVTSAQKNPTAFYLCASSIDHRTGDTDTQYFGPGTRLTVL.

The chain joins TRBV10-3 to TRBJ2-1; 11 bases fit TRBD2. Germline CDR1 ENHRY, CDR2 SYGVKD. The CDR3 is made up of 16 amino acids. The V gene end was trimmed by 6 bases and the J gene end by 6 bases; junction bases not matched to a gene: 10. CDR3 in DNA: TGTGCCATCAGCGAAAGACTAGCGGGGTTTGGCAATGAGCAGTTCTTC. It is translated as CAISERLAGFGNEQFF.

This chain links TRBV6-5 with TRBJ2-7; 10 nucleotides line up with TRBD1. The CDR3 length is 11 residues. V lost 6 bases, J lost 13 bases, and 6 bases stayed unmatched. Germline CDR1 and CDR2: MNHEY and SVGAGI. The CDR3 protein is CASSPGTGDYF. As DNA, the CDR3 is TGTGCCAGCAGCCCAGGGACAGGGGACTACTTC.

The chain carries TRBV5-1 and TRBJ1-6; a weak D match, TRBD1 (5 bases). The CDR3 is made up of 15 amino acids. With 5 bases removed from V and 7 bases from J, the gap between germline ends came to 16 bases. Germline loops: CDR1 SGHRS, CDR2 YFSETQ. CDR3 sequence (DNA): TGCGCCAGCAGGGACAACCAAAGCAAAAATTCACCCCTCCACTTT. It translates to CASRDNQSKNSPLHF. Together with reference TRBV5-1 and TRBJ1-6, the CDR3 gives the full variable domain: KAGVTQTPRYLIKTRGQQVTLSCSPISGHRSVSWYQQTPGQGLQFLFEYFSETQRNKGNFPGRFSGRQFSNSRSEMNVSTLELGDSALYLCASRDNQSKNSPLHFGNGTRLTVT.

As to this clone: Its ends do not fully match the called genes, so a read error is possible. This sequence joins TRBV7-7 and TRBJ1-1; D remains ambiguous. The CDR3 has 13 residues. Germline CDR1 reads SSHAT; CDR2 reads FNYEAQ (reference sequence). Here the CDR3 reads CASSLRAGAEAFF. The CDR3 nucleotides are TGTGCTAGCAGCTTAAGGGCCGGGGCTGAAGCTTTCTTT. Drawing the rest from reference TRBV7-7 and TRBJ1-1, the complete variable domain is GAGVSQSPRYKVTKRGQDVTLRCDPISSHATLYWYQQALGQGPEFLTYFNYEAQPDKSGLPSDRFSAERPEGSISTLTIQRTEQRDSAMYRCASSLRAGAEAFFGQGTRLTVV.